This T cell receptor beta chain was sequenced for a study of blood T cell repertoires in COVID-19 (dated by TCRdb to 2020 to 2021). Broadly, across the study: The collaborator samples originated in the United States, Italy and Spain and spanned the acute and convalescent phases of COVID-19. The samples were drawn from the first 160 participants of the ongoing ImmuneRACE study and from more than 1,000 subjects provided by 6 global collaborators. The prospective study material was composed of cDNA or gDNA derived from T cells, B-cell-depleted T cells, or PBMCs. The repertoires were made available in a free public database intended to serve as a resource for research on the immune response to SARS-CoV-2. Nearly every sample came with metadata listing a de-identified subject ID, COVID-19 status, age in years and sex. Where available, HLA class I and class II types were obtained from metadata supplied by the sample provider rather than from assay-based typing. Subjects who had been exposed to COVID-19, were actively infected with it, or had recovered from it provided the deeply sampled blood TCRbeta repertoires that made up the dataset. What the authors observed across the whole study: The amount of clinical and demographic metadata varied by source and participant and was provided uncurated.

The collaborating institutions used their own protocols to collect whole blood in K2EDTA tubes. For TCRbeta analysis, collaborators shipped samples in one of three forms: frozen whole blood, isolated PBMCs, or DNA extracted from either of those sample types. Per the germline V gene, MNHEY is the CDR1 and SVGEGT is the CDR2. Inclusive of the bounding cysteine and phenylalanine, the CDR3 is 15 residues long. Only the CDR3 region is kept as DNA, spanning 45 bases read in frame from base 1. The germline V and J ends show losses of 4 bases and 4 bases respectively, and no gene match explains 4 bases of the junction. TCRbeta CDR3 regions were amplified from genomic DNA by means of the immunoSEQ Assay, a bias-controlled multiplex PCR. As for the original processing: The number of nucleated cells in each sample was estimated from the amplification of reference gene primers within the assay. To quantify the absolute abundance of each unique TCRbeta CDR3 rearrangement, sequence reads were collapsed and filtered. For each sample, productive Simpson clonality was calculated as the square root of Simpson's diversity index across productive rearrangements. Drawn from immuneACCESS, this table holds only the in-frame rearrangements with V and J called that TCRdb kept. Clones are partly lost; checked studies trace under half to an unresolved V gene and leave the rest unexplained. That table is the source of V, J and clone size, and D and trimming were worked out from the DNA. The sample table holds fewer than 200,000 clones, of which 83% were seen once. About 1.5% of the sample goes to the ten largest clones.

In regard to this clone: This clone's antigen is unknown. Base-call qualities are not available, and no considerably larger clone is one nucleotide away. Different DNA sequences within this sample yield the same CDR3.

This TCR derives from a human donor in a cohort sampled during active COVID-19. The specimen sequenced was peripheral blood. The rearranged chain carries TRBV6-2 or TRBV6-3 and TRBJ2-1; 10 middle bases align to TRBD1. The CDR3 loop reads CASSSRQGAYNEQFF. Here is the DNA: TGTGCCAGCAGTTCCCGACAGGGGGCTTACAATGAGCAGTTCTTC.